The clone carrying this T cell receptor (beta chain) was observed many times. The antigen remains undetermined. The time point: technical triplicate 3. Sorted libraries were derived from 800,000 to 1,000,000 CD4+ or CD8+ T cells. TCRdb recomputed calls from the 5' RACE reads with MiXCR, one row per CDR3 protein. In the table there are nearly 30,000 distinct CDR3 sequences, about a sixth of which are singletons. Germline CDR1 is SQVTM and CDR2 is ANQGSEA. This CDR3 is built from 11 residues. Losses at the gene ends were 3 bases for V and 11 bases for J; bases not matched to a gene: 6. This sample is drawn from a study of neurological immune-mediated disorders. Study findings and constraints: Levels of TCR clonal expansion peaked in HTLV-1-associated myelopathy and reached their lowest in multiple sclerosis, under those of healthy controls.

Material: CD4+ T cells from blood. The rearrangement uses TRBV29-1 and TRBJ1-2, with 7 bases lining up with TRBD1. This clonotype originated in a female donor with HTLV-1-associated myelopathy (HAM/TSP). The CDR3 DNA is TGCAGCGTTGACGACGGACAGGCTTACACCTTC. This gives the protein CSVDDGQAYTF. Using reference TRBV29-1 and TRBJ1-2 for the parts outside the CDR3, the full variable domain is SAVISQKPSRDICQRGTSLTIQCQVDSQVTMMFWYRQQPGQSLTLIATANQGSEATYESGFVIDKFPISRPNLTFSTLTVSNMSPEDSSIYLCSVDDGQAYTFGSGTRLTVV.